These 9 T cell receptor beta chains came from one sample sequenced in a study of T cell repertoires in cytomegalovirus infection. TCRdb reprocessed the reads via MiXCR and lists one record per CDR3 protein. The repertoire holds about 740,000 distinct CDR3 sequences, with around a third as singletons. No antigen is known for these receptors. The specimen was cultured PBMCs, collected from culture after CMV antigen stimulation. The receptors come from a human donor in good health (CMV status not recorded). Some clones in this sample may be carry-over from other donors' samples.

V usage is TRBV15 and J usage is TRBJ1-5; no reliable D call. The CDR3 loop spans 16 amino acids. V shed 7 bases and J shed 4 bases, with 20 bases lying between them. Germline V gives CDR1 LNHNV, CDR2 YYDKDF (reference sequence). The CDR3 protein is CATIRRPRWGNQPQHF. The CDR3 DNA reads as TGTGCCACCATCCGGAGACCGAGGTGGGGTAATCAGCCCCAGCATTTT.

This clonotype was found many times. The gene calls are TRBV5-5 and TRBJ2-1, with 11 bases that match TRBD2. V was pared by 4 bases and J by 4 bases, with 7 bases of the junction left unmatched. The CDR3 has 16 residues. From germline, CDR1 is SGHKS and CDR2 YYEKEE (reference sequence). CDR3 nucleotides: TGTGCCAGCAGCCCTCCGGGACTAGCGGCTTACAATGAGCAGTTCTTC. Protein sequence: CASSPPGLAAYNEQFF.

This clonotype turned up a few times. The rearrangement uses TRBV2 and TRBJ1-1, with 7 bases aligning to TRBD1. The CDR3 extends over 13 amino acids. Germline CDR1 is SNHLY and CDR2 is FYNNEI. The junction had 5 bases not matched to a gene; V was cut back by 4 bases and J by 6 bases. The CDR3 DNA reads TGTGCCAGCAGTGTGGACAGGTTGCCTGAAGCTTTCTTT. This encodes CASSVDRLPEAFF.

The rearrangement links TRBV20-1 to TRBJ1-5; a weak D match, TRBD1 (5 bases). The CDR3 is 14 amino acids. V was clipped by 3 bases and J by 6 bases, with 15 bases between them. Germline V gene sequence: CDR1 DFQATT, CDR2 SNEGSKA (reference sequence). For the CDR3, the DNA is TGCAGTGCTAGTGGGATTTCAGGGATTCAGCCCCAGCATTTT. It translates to CSASGISGIQPQHF.

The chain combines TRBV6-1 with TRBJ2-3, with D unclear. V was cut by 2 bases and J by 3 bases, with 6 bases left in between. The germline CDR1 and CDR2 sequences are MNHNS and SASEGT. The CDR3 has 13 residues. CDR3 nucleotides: TGTGCCAGCAGTGAATATTCTACAGATACGCAGTATTTT. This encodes CASSEYSTDTQYF.

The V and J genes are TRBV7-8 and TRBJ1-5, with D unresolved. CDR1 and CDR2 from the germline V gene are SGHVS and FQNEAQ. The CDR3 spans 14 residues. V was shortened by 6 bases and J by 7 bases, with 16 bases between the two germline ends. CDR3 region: CASSRGVTSQPQHF. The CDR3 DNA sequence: TGTGCCAGCAGTCGGGGTGTGACAAGCCAGCCCCAGCATTTT.

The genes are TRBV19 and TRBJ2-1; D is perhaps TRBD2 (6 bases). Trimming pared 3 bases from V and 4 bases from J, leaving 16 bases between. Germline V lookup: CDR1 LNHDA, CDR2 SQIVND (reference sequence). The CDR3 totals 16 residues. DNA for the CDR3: TGTGCCAGTAGTATGAACCCCACTAGCAGGTACAATGAGCAGTTCTTC. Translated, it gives CASSMNPTSRYNEQFF.

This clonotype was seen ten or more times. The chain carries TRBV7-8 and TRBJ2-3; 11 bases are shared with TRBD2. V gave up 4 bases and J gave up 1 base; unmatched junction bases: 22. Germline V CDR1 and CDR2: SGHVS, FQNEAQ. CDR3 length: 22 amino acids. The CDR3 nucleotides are TGTGCCAGCAGCTCCCGGCCACCTGATCGGACTAGCGGGCGTGTGGGCACAGATACGCAGTATTTT. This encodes CASSSRPPDRTSGRVGTDTQYF.

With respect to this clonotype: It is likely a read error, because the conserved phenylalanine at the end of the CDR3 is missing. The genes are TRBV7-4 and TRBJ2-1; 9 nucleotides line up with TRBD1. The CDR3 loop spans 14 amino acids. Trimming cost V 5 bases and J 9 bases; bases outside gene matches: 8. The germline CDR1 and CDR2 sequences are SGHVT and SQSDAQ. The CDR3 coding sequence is TGTGCCAGCAGCCATACTACAGGGGGCGGTGAGCAGTTCATC. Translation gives CASSHTTGGGEQFI.